The 32 T cell receptor beta chains presented below share a single source sample, sequenced in a study of T cell responses to AZD1222 COVID-19 vaccine. This table comes from immunoSEQ multiplex PCR, and its TCRdb copy is limited to in-frame clones, with some not included. The top ten hold around a sixth of the sample, which has roughly 130,000 clones, roughly 85% seen once. Sample: peripheral blood, taken on day 0 of MenACWY control vaccination. These receptors were collected from an adult in good health.

This chain connects TRBV4-2 to TRBJ2-7; 10 bases map to TRBD2. Germline CDR1 and CDR2: LGHNA and YNFKEQ. Trimming took 4 bases from V and 5 from J; bases not matched to a gene: 11. This CDR3 comprises 16 residues. This chain's CDR3 is CASSLTSVAGGHEQYF. The CDR3 region has the DNA TGTGCCAGCAGCCTCACCTCGGTAGCGGGAGGCCACGAGCAGTACTTC.

V usage is TRBV20-1 and J usage is TRBJ2-5; no clear D. The CDR3 loop spans 11 amino acids. Trimming stripped 6 bases from V and 5 bases from J, with 10 bases between. Germline assignment: CDR1 DFQATT and CDR2 SNEGSKA (reference sequence). The CDR3 here is CSADGRETQYF. The CDR3 nucleotides read TGCAGTGCGGATGGAAGGGAGACCCAGTACTTC.

The rearrangement joins TRBV19 to TRBJ2-5; D is possibly TRBD1 or TRBD2 (5 bases each). Trimming removed 5 bases from V and 4 bases from J, with 20 bases in between. CDR3 length: 16 residues. CDR1 is LNHDA and CDR2 is SQIVND in the germline V gene (reference sequence). The CDR3 sequence is CASSEGRNLRGETQYF. CDR3 coding DNA: TGTGCCAGTAGTGAGGGACGCAACCTTCGGGGAGAGACCCAGTACTTC.

J is TRBJ1-2 and V is TRBV19; D perhaps matches TRBD1 (6 bases). Between the trimmed V and J ends, which lost 4 bases and 6 bases, there was a span of 12 bases. CDR1 is LNHDA and CDR2 is SQIVND in the germline V gene (reference sequence). This CDR3 region has 13 residues. CDR3 sequence (DNA): TGTGCCAGTAGTACCACCGGGACAAATGGCTACACCTTC. The encoded protein is CASSTTGTNGYTF. The complete variable domain, with remaining parts taken from reference TRBV19 and TRBJ1-2, reads DGGITQSPKYLFRKEGQNVTLSCEQNLNHDAMYWYRQDPGQGLRLIYYSQIVNDFQKGDIAEGYSVSREKKESFPLTVTSAQKNPTAFYLCASSTTGTNGYTFGSGTRLTVV.

The genes are TRBV12-3 or TRBV12-4 and TRBJ1-2, with 7 bases fitting TRBD1. The ends lost 4 bases at V and 8 bases at J; junction bases unmatched: 7. The CDR3 length is 13 residues. CDR3 coding DNA: TGTGCCAGCAGTTCGACAGGGCGTGGAGGCTACACCTTC. Its protein product is CASSSTGRGGYTF.

The J gene is TRBJ2-1, the V gene TRBV6-5; no reliable D call. V lost 0 bases and J 0 bases, leaving 9 bases between the germline ends. CDR1 and CDR2 from the germline V gene are MNHEY and SVGAGI. CDR3 length: 16 residues. The CDR3 region has the DNA TGTGCCAGCAGTTACTCGATGCTGACCTCCTACAATGAGCAGTTCTTC. Its protein is CASSYSMLTSYNEQFF.

This clone has only a few counts. In nucleotides, the CDR3 is TGTGCCAGCAGTTTCTATAGTAATCAGCCCCAGCATTTT. Its protein is CASSFYSNQPQHF. The V call is TRBV28, the J call TRBJ1-5; D unresolved. Trimming stripped 3 bases from V and 4 bases from J, with 7 bases between. Germline V gene lookup returns CDR1 MDHEN and CDR2 SYDVKM. The CDR3 consists of 13 residues.

V is TRBV4-1 and J is TRBJ2-7, with TRBD1 matching 8 bases. Germline assignment: CDR1 MGHRA and CDR2 YSYEKL. The CDR3 consists of 15 residues. Trimming took 4 bases from V and 5 from J; bases not matched to a gene: 10. The CDR3 loop reads CASSLTGTGENEQYF. In DNA form, the CDR3 reads TGCGCCAGCAGCCTTACCGGGACAGGCGAGAACGAGCAGTACTTC.

The chain uses TRBV9 and TRBJ1-3; D remains ambiguous. Germline V CDR1 and CDR2: SGDLS, YYNGEE. Trimming shortened V by 2 bases and J by 0 bases, and 12 bases separated the two germline ends. This CDR3 comprises 16 residues. The CDR3 coding sequence is TGTGCCAGCAGCGTTCTCGGTACGGACTCTGGAAACACCATATATTTT. Amino acid sequence: CASSVLGTDSGNTIYF.

The chain has TRBV20-1 and TRBJ2-7; 10 bases agree with TRBD1. Germline V gene lookup returns CDR1 DFQATT and CDR2 SNEGSKA (reference sequence). V shed 3 bases and J 2 bases; nucleotides not matched to a gene: 4. The CDR3 loop spans 14 amino acids. DNA for the CDR3: TGCAGTGCTAGTGGGACAGGGGCGCCCTACGAGCAGTACTTC. Its protein is CSASGTGAPYEQYF.

The rearrangement uses TRBV7-9 and TRBJ1-1; possible D gene TRBD1, 5 bases. The V gene's germline CDR1 is SEHNR and CDR2 FQNEAQ (reference sequence). Trimming cost V 3 bases and J 0 bases, with 8 bases left between them. This CDR3 contains 14 residues. CDR3 in amino acids: CASSFSGLNTEAFF. CDR3 in DNA: TGTGCCAGCAGCTTTTCAGGGTTGAACACTGAAGCTTTCTTT. Combining the CDR3 with reference TRBV7-9 and TRBJ1-1 gives the whole variable domain DTGVSQNPRHKITKRGQNVTFRCDPISEHNRLYWYRQTLGQGPEFLTYFQNEAQLEKSRLLSDRFSAERPKGSFSTLEIQRTEQGDSAMYLCASSFSGLNTEAFFGQGTRLTVV.

The chain couples TRBV27 to TRBJ1-1, with 9 positions matching TRBD1. Trimming removed 7 bases from V and 6 bases from J; junction bases left unmatched: 15. The CDR3 is made up of 16 amino acids. In germline, CDR1 is MNHEY, CDR2 SMNVEV (reference sequence). The CDR3 nucleotides read TGTGCCAGCAAAGGACAGCGTGTCACAGGGGGCCCTGAAGCTTTCTTT. This codes for CASKGQRVTGGPEAFF.

This clone was seen only a few times. The chain links TRBV19 to TRBJ1-3, with a tentative D call TRBD1 (5 bases). V lost 5 bases to trimming and J lost 1 base, with 9 bases between them. Germline V gives CDR1 LNHDA, CDR2 SQIVND (reference sequence). The CDR3 has 14 residues. CDR3 DNA: TGTGCCAGTAGTTCCGGGGGATCTGGAAACACCATATATTTT. This translates into CASSSGGSGNTIYF.

The chain's CDR3 is CASSLGAGLSNQPQHF. The DNA for the CDR3 is TGTGCCAGCAGCTTAGGTGCGGGCCTTAGCAATCAGCCCCAGCATTTT. This chain connects TRBV11-2 to TRBJ1-5; no firm D call. The CDR3 is 16 amino acids. CDR1 SGHAT and CDR2 FQNNGV come from the germline V gene. Deletions cut 1 base from V and 0 bases from J, with 10 bases between. Complete variable domain (other parts from reference TRBV11-2 and TRBJ1-5): EAGVAQSPRYKIIEKRQSVAFWCNPISGHATLYWYQQILGQGPKLLIQFQNNGVVDDSQLPKDRFSAERLKGVDSTLKIQPAKLEDSAVYLCASSLGAGLSNQPQHFGDGTRLSIL.

The chain joins TRBV9 to TRBJ1-4; D may be TRBD1 (6 bases). The CDR3 has 14 residues. The germline gives CDR1 SGDLS, CDR2 YYNGEE. V lost 6 bases to trimming and J lost 7 bases, with 16 bases between them. The CDR3 DNA is TGTGCCAGCAACCCACAGGGTTTGGGTGAAAAACTGTTTTTT. Translating gives CASNPQGLGEKLFF. Variable domain in full (rest from reference TRBV9 and TRBJ1-4): DSGVTQTPKHLITATGQRVTLRCSPRSGDLSVYWYQQSLDQGLQFLIQYYNGEERAKGNILERFSAQQFPDLHSELNLSSLELGDSALYFCASNPQGLGEKLFFGSGTQLSVL.

The rearrangement links TRBV29-1 to TRBJ2-1; tentatively, D is TRBD2 (6 bases). The CDR3 spans 14 residues. Germline-derived CDR1 and CDR2 are SQVTM and ANQGSEA. V lost 5 bases and J lost 4, with 15 bases in between. CDR3 in amino acids: CSVNIGGAYNEQFF. For the CDR3, the DNA is TGCAGCGTTAACATAGGAGGGGCTTACAATGAGCAGTTCTTC.

The V and J genes are TRBV11-2 and TRBJ2-7, with TRBD2 matching over 9 bases. The CDR3 is made up of 14 amino acids. Germline V CDR1 and CDR2: SGHAT, FQNNGV. After removal of 3 bases from V and 3 bases from J, the junction contained 3 bases not matched to a gene. CDR3 residues: CASSFASGNYEQYF. The CDR3 DNA follows: TGTGCCAGCAGCTTCGCTAGCGGGAACTACGAGCAGTACTTC.

A single count supports this clone. The chain combines TRBV5-1 with TRBJ2-7; 10 bases map to TRBD2. This CDR3 comprises 15 residues. The ends lost 3 bases at V and 2 bases at J; junction bases unmatched: 5. The germline V gene has CDR1 SGHRS and CDR2 YFSETQ. CDR3 sequence (DNA): TGCGCCAGCAGCTCGGGGGGACTAGCGCCCTACGAGCAGTACTTC. It specifies CASSSGGLAPYEQYF.

The chain couples TRBV28 to TRBJ1-2; D not certain. There are 13 residues in the CDR3. Trimming took off 3 bases at V and 8 bases at J, with 13 bases between the two ends. Germline CDR1 and CDR2: MDHEN and SYDVKM. The CDR3 region has the DNA TGTGCCAGCAGTTTGGGCAGTCGTCAAGGCTACACCTTC. It translates to CASSLGSRQGYTF.

The rearrangement uses TRBV6-2 or TRBV6-3 and TRBJ1-5; D unresolved. Germline V gives CDR1 MNHEY, CDR2 SVGEGT. V was clipped by 0 bases and J by 4 bases, with 7 bases between them. CDR3 size: 14 residues. The DNA for the CDR3 is TGTGCCAGCAGTTACTCTCATGAAAATCAGCCCCAGCATTTT. Protein product: CASSYSHENQPQHF.

The V gene is TRBV18, the J gene TRBJ1-1; D might be TRBD1 (5 bases). Germline loops: CDR1 KGHSH, CDR2 LQKENI. The V gene lost 0 bases and the J gene lost 4 bases, with 9 bases spanning the gap. The CDR3 loop spans 14 amino acids. CDR3 nucleotide sequence: TGTGCCAGCTCACCACCGGGGGGGTTCACTGAAGCTTTCTTT. It yields the protein CASSPPGGFTEAFF. The full variable domain, its missing parts supplied by reference TRBV18 and TRBJ1-1, is NAGVMQNPRHLVRRRGQEARLRCSPMKGHSHVYWYRQLPEEGLKFMVYLQKENIIDESGMPKERFSAEFPKEGPSILRIQQVVRGDSAAYFCASSPPGGFTEAFFGQGTRLTVV.

This clone was found once. The chain carries TRBV19 and TRBJ2-7, with D perhaps given as TRBD1 or TRBD2 (5 bases each). This CDR3 is 12 amino acids long. From germline, CDR1 is LNHDA and CDR2 SQIVND (reference sequence). Trimming stripped 3 bases from V and 4 bases from J, with 7 bases between. The CDR3 DNA is TGTGCCAGTAGTATCGAGGGGTACGAGCAGTACTTC. It codes for CASSIEGYEQYF.

The V and J genes are TRBV7-9 and TRBJ1-2; D unresolved. V shed 3 bases and J shed 7 bases, with 12 bases lying between them. The CDR3 is 13 residues long. The germline gives CDR1 SEHNR, CDR2 FQNEAQ (reference sequence). The CDR3 protein is CASSFGQLLGYTF. The DNA for the CDR3 is TGTGCCAGCAGCTTTGGGCAGTTACTTGGCTACACCTTC.

This clone was counted between two and nine times. The chain has TRBV4-1 and TRBJ1-3; D is uncertain. The V gene lost 0 bases and the J gene lost 0 bases, with 9 bases spanning the gap. In germline, CDR1 is MGHRA, CDR2 YSYEKL. This CDR3 has 16 amino acids. The CDR3 bases are TGCGCCAGCAGCCAAGATGAGTATTCCTCTGGAAACACCATATATTTT. It yields the protein CASSQDEYSSGNTIYF.

The J gene is TRBJ1-6, the V gene TRBV10-3; TRBD1 aligns across 10 bases. V trimming: 3 bases; J trimming: 10 bases; junction bases outside the gene matches: 9. CDR1 and CDR2 from the germline V gene are ENHRY and SYGVKD. This CDR3 region has 16 residues. The CDR3 loop reads CAISDLPGQGRSPLHF. The CDR3 nucleotides are TGTGCCATCAGTGATCTACCGGGACAGGGGAGATCACCCCTCCACTTT.

The V and J genes are TRBV7-9 and TRBJ2-3; TRBD1 or TRBD2 may be the D gene (5 bases each). The CDR3 sequence is 15 residues long. Trimming stripped 2 bases from V and 3 bases from J, with 12 bases between. Germline lookup yields CDR1 SEHNR and CDR2 FQNEAQ (reference sequence). The DNA for the CDR3 is TGTGCCAGCAGCTTACTCGGGTGGGGGACAGATACGCAGTATTTT. This sequence encodes CASSLLGWGTDTQYF.

The V and J genes are TRBV11-3 and TRBJ1-1; perhaps TRBD1 as D (6 bases). Germline values: CDR1 SGHNT, CDR2 YENEEA. The CDR3 covers 17 residues. V lost 5 bases and J 0 bases, leaving 19 bases between the germline ends. CDR3 nucleotide sequence: TGTGCCAGCAGCAGGGTAAAAGACAGGCCCATGAACACTGAAGCTTTCTTT. As protein: CASSRVKDRPMNTEAFF.

The rearrangement joins TRBV6-4 to TRBJ2-3; D call uncertain. CDR3 length: 15 residues. V lost 0 bases, J lost 0 bases, and 7 bases lay in between. Germline lookup yields CDR1 MRHNA and CDR2 SNTAGT. The CDR3 DNA sequence: TGTGCCAGCAGTGACTCTACCAAAAGCACAGATACGCAGTATTTT. This gives the protein CASSDSTKSTDTQYF.

V is TRBV5-1 and J is TRBJ2-3; D remains ambiguous. The CDR3 sequence is 16 residues long. Germline values: CDR1 SGHRS, CDR2 YFSETQ. V lost 4 bases to trimming and J lost 3 bases, with 18 bases between them. DNA for the CDR3: TGCGCCAGCAGCCCGAGCCGTCAGAGCGCGACAGATACGCAGTATTTT. Protein: CASSPSRQSATDTQYF.

This clone was found once. This rearrangement joins TRBV5-1 to TRBJ1-5; TRBD1 aligns across 8 bases. V dropped 1 base and J dropped 8; count of bases not matched to a gene: 8. Germline V CDR1 and CDR2: SGHRS, YFSETQ. CDR3 length: 15 residues. In DNA, the CDR3 is TGCGCCAGCAGCTTGTCAGGGGGCAATTTAGAGCCCCAGCATTTT. As protein: CASSLSGGNLEPQHF.

This sequence joins TRBV4-1 and TRBJ2-6; no reliable D call. Trimming cost V 5 bases and J 4 bases, with 6 bases left between them. Germline CDR1 reads MGHRA; CDR2 reads YSYEKL. The CDR3 has 13 amino acids. CDR3 protein: CASSSVGANVLTF. In nucleotides, the CDR3 is TGCGCCAGCAGCTCCGTCGGGGCCAACGTCCTGACTTTC.

The chain links TRBV10-1 to TRBJ2-4, with 9 bases aligning to TRBD2. The CDR3 has 14 amino acids. V shed 5 bases, J shed 6 bases, and the junction held 5 bases outside the gene matches. Germline values: CDR1 WNHNN, CDR2 SYGVQD (reference sequence). CDR3 in DNA: TGCGCCAGCAGTCCCGGGACTAGCTTAAACATTCAGTACTTC. Protein product: CASSPGTSLNIQYF.